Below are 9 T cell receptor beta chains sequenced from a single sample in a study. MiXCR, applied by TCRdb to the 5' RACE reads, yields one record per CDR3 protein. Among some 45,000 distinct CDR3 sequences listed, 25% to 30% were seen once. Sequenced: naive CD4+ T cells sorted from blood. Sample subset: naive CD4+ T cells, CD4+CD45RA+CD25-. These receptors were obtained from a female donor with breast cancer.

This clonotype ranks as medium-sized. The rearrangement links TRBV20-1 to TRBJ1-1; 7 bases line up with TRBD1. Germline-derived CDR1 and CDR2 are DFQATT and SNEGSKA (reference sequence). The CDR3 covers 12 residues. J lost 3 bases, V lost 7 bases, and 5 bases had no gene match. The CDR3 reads CSGEGQHTEAFF. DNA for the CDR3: TGCAGTGGCGAGGGACAGCACACTGAAGCTTTCTTT.

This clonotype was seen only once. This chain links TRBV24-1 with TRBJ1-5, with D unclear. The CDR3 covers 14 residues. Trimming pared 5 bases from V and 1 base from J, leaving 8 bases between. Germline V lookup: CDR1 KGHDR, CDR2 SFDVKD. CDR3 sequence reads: CATSVTASNQPQHF. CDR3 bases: TGTGCCACCAGTGTTACGGCCAGCAATCAGCCCCAGCATTTT.

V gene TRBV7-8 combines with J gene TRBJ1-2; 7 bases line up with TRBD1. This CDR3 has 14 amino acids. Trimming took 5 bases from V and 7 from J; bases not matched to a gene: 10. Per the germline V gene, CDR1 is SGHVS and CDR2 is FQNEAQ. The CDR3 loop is CASSPGGGYTGYTF. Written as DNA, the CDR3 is TGTGCCAGCAGCCCAGGGGGAGGGTATACTGGCTACACCTTC.

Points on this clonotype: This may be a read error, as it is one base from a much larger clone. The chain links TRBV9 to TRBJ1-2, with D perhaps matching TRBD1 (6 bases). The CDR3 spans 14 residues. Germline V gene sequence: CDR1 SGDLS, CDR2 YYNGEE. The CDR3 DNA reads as TGTGTCAGCAGCGGGACGAGGGGGTTATATGGCTACACCTTC. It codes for CVSSGTRGLYGYTF.

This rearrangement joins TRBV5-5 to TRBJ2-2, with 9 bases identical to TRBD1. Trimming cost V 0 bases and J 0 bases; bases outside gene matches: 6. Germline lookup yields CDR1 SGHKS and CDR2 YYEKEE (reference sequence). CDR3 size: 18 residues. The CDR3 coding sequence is TGTGCCAGCAGCTTGGCCGGGACAGGGCAGGCGAACACCGGGGAGCTGTTTTTT. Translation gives CASSLAGTGQANTGELFF.

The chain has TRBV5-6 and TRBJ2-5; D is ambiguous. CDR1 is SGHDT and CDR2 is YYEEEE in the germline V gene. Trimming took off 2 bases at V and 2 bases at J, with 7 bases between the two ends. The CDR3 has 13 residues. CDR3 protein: CASSFWRQETQYF. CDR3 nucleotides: TGTGCCAGCAGCTTTTGGCGGCAAGAGACCCAGTACTTC.

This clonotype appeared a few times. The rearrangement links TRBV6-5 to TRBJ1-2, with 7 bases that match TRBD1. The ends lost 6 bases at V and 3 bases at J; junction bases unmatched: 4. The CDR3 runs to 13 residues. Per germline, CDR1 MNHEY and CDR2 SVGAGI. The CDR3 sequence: CASSPGTDYGYTF. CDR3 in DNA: TGTGCCAGCAGCCCCGGGACAGACTATGGCTACACCTTC.

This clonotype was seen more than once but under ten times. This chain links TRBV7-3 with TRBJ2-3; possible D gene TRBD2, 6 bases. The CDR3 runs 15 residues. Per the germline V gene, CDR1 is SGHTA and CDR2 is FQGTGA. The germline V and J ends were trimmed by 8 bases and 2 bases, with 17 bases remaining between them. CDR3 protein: CASARSGGNTDTQYF. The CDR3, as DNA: TGTGCCAGCGCTCGAAGTGGGGGGAACACAGATACGCAGTATTTT.

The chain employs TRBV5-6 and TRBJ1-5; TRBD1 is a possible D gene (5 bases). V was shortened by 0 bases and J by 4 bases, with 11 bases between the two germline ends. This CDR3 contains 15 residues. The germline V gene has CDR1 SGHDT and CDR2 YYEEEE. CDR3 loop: CASSLARGVNQPQHF. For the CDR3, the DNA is TGTGCCAGCAGCTTGGCCAGAGGGGTGAATCAGCCCCAGCATTTT.